The 28 T cell receptor beta chains listed next were all sequenced from one sample in a study of cytomegalovirus exposure and HLA in healthy donors. The PCR made use of 60 Vbeta and 13 Jbeta primers. The assay was immunoSEQ multiplex PCR, and TCRdb's table has in-frame clones only and misses some. The data show 100,000 or so clones, with approximately 56% seen just once and approximately 5% held by the top ten. The source material was PBMCs. These receptors all stem from a woman in her 30s in good health and CMV-seropositive.

CDR3 residues: CASSQGTGHYEQYF. As DNA, the CDR3 is TGCGCCAGCAGCCAAGGGACAGGACACTACGAGCAGTACTTC. The genes are TRBV4-3 and TRBJ2-7; TRBD1 aligns across 7 bases. The CDR3 contains 14 residues. CDR1 and CDR2 (germline): LGHNA, YSLEER. Trimming cost V 1 base and J 3 bases; bases outside gene matches: 3.

This clone was counted between two and nine times. The chain employs TRBV7-8 and TRBJ1-1, with D perhaps TRBD1 (5 bases). The ends were cut back, 1 base at V and 11 bases at J, with 17 bases in the middle. The CDR3 is made up of 14 amino acids. Germline assignment: CDR1 SGHVS and CDR2 FQNEAQ. The CDR3 protein is CASSLGAGRLGAFF. CDR3 nucleotide sequence: TGTGCCAGCAGCTTAGGGGCAGGGCGGTTAGGTGCTTTCTTT.

J is TRBJ2-7 and V is TRBV20-1; 10 bases are shared with TRBD1. The CDR3 covers 11 residues. Germline V gene data show CDR1 as DFQATT and CDR2 as SNEGSKA (reference sequence). V lost 7 bases, J lost 3 bases, and 0 bases stayed unmatched. The CDR3 DNA sequence: TGCAGTGGGACAGGGGGCTACGAGCAGTACTTC. Its translation: CSGTGGYEQYF.

The gene calls are TRBV4-2 and TRBJ1-1, with D maybe TRBD1 (5 bases). The CDR3 has 15 residues. Germline V gene sequence: CDR1 LGHNA, CDR2 YNFKEQ. V was shortened by 1 base and J by 1 base, with 10 bases between the two germline ends. CDR3 sequence (DNA): TGTGCCAGCAGCCAAGTGGGGCAGGGGAACACTGAAGCTTTCTTT. It specifies CASSQVGQGNTEAFF.

The chain uses TRBV19 and TRBJ1-1; a weak D match, TRBD1 (5 bases). Per the germline V gene, CDR1 is LNHDA and CDR2 is SQIVND (reference sequence). V lost 3 bases, J lost 6 bases, and 14 bases lay in between. This CDR3 is built from 14 residues. The CDR3 loop reads CASSIRRLGAEAFF. The CDR3 DNA reads as TGTGCCAGTAGTATCCGACGCCTAGGGGCTGAAGCTTTCTTT.

This clone was counted between two and nine times. The chain recombines TRBV27 with TRBJ1-5; maybe TRBD1 (5 bases). Trimming cost V 5 bases and J 0 bases, with 17 bases left between them. The V gene's germline CDR1 is MNHEY and CDR2 SMNVEV (reference sequence). CDR3 length: 17 residues. The CDR3 nucleotides read TGTGCCAGCAGTCCATTCAGGGCGGTCGATAGCAATCAGCCCCAGCATTTT. It is translated as CASSPFRAVDSNQPQHF.

This clone was recorded a few times. The V call is TRBV19, the J call TRBJ2-7, with 8 bases lining up with TRBD1. V lost 5 bases, J lost 2 bases, and 5 bases stayed unmatched. The CDR3 consists of 14 residues. The germline V gene encodes CDR1 LNHDA and CDR2 SQIVND (reference sequence). CDR3 sequence: CASSPGTGAYEQYF. The CDR3 coding sequence is TGTGCCAGTAGTCCCGGGACAGGAGCCTACGAGCAGTACTTC.

The chain links TRBV25-1 to TRBJ1-2; tentative D call: TRBD1 (5 bases). CDR3 length equals 14 residues. Deletions cut 4 bases from V and 8 bases from J, with 17 bases between. The germline V gene encodes CDR1 MGHDK and CDR2 SYGVNS. CDR3 in amino acids: CASSAQGGLSGYTF. In DNA, the CDR3 is TGTGCCAGCAGTGCTCAGGGAGGACTATCCGGCTACACCTTC.

The J gene is TRBJ2-7, the V gene TRBV14; 11 nucleotides align to TRBD1. V lost 3 bases to trimming and J lost 4 bases; unmatched junction nucleotides: 5. The germline V gene has CDR1 SGHDN and CDR2 FVKESK. This CDR3 has 15 amino acids. The DNA of the CDR3 is TGTGCCAGCAGCCAGCCGGGACAGGGGGGATACGAGCAGTACTTC. Encoded protein: CASSQPGQGGYEQYF.

This clone occurred a few times. The rearrangement uses TRBV7-8 and TRBJ1-1; 7 bases map to TRBD1. Germline V lookup: CDR1 SGHVS, CDR2 FQNEAQ. V was pared by 8 bases and J by 1 base, with 7 bases of the junction left unmatched. The CDR3 totals 14 residues. CDR3 in amino acids: CASYTGTANTEAFF. The CDR3, as DNA: TGTGCCAGCTATACCGGGACAGCGAACACTGAAGCTTTCTTT.

V and J are TRBV7-2 and TRBJ1-4; D remains unclear. This CDR3 has 15 residues. V lost 1 base, J lost 11 bases, and 17 bases lay in between. CDR1 is SGHTA and CDR2 is FQGNSA in the germline V gene. The CDR3: CASSLVASLTGKLFF. The DNA of the CDR3 is TGTGCCAGCAGCTTAGTGGCATCCCTGACGGGGAAACTGTTTTTT. The variable domain in full, with the rest retrieved from reference TRBV7-2 and TRBJ1-4, is GAGVSQSPSNKVTEKGKDVELRCDPISGHTALYWYRQSLGQGLEFLIYFQGNSAPDKSGLPSDRFSAERTGGSVSTLTIQRTQQEDSAVYLCASSLVASLTGKLFFGSGTQLSVL.

The chain carries TRBV5-6 and TRBJ2-4, with 7 bases matching TRBD1. V gave up 5 bases and J gave up 8 bases; unmatched junction bases: 7. CDR3 length equals 13 residues. Per germline, CDR1 SGHDT and CDR2 YYEEEE. CDR3 loop: CASSYRGWDIQYF. Written as DNA, the CDR3 is TGTGCCAGCAGTTACAGGGGTTGGGACATTCAGTACTTC.

The gene calls are TRBV5-4 and TRBJ2-5; TRBD1 matches at 9 bases. This CDR3 region has 14 residues. V lost 5 bases and J lost 3; bases outside the gene matches: 5. The V gene's germline CDR1 is SGHNT and CDR2 YYREEE (reference sequence). The CDR3 protein is CASREQGAKETQYF. The CDR3 DNA reads as TGTGCCAGCAGGGAACAGGGGGCTAAAGAGACCCAGTACTTC.

The rearrangement uses TRBV27 and TRBJ2-2; the D gene is possibly TRBD1 (6 bases). Per germline, CDR1 MNHEY and CDR2 SMNVEV (reference sequence). There are 15 residues in the CDR3. The V end lost 5 bases, the J end lost 8 bases, and 18 bases lay between the germline ends. The CDR3 DNA reads TGTGCCAGCAGTCCAAGACAGGCGAAAGGGGGGGAGCTGTTTTTT. Translated, it gives CASSPRQAKGGELFF.

This chain uses TRBV5-1 with TRBJ2-2; D call uncertain. The V gene lost 0 bases and the J gene lost 3 bases, with 6 bases spanning the gap. The CDR3 covers 14 residues. From germline, CDR1 is SGHRS and CDR2 YFSETQ. The CDR3 reads CASSLDLYTGELFF. The CDR3 DNA follows: TGCGCCAGCAGCTTGGATCTTTACACCGGGGAGCTGTTTTTT. Drawing the rest from reference TRBV5-1 and TRBJ2-2, the complete variable domain is KAGVTQTPRYLIKTRGQQVTLSCSPISGHRSVSWYQQTPGQGLQFLFEYFSETQRNKGNFPGRFSGRQFSNSRSEMNVSTLELGDSALYLCASSLDLYTGELFFGEGSRLTVL.

The chain employs TRBV30 and TRBJ2-7; D is possibly TRBD1 (5 bases). The length of the CDR3 is 13 residues. Germline CDR1 is GTSNPN and CDR2 is SVGIG (reference sequence). Trimming left V 1 base short and J 8 bases short, with 15 bases between. CDR3 loop: CAWSGTPSAKQYF. For the CDR3, the DNA is TGTGCCTGGAGTGGGACACCCTCAGCCAAGCAGTACTTC.

Remarks on this clone: The junction shows a germline mismatch at one end, possibly a read error. The chain employs TRBV5-1 and TRBJ1-1; TRBD1 might be the D (6 bases). Per germline, CDR1 SGHRS and CDR2 YFSETQ. This CDR3 region has 16 residues. Here the CDR3 DNA reads TGCGCCAGCAGCTCCCGCCAGGGACAAACGAACCCTGAAGCTTTCTTT. This gives the protein CASSSRQGQTNPEAFF.

The rearrangement links TRBV19 to TRBJ1-1; D might be TRBD1 (5 bases). Per germline, CDR1 LNHDA and CDR2 SQIVND (reference sequence). The CDR3 sequence is 15 residues long. The ends were cut back, 3 bases at V and 5 bases at J, with 16 bases in the middle. The CDR3 DNA reads as TGTGCCAGTAGTATGGGAGGTGGGGGAACGACTGAAGCTTTCTTT. It translates to CASSMGGGGTTEAFF.

CDR3 sequence (DNA): TGTGCCAGCAGCAATAGCGGGGTTAGCACAGATACGCAGTATTTT. It yields the protein CASSNSGVSTDTQYF. This sequence joins TRBV6-6 and TRBJ2-3, with 8 bases identical to TRBD2. V shed 6 bases, J shed 0 bases, and the junction held 5 bases outside the gene matches. There are 15 residues in the CDR3. Germline lookup yields CDR1 MNHNY and CDR2 SVGAGI (reference sequence).

On this clone: Germline is not matched at one junction end, which may reflect a read error. V usage is TRBV6-5 and J usage is TRBJ1-1, with 9 bases identical to TRBD1. CDR3 length equals 15 residues. CDR1 is MNHEY and CDR2 is SVGAGI in the germline V gene. CDR3 region: CASSPQGAEDTEVFF. CDR3 DNA sequence: TGTGCCAGCAGCCCACAGGGGGCTGAGGACACTGAAGTTTTCTTT.

This clone was counted between two and nine times. V gene TRBV4-2 combines with J gene TRBJ2-5; 16 bases match TRBD2. The CDR3 is 18 amino acids. Germline V gene lookup returns CDR1 LGHNA and CDR2 YNFKEQ. V shed 1 base and J 4 bases; nucleotides not matched to a gene: 6. CDR3 DNA sequence: TGTGCCAGCAGCCAAGCCGGGACTAGCGGGGGGGCAGGAGAGACCCAGTACTTC. Translating gives CASSQAGTSGGAGETQYF.

This chain joins TRBV18 and TRBJ1-1, with TRBD1 matching over 10 bases. The CDR3 totals 15 residues. Germline V gene data show CDR1 as KGHSH and CDR2 as LQKENI. V was pared by 3 bases and J by 4 bases, with 5 bases of the junction left unmatched. The CDR3 region is CASSPTGTGVTEAFF. As DNA, the CDR3 is TGTGCCAGCTCACCGACCGGGACAGGGGTCACTGAAGCTTTCTTT.

A note on this clone: An end of the junction differs from the germline gene, which may be a read error. The CDR3 coding sequence is TGTGCTAGCAGCTTAAACCGCGGCTACGAGCAGTACTTC. This gives the protein CASSLNRGYEQYF. The rearrangement joins TRBV7-7 to TRBJ2-7; D remains unclear. CDR1 and CDR2 from the germline V gene are SSHAT and FNYEAQ (reference sequence). CDR3 length: 13 residues.

This clone was recorded a few times. Its ends do not fully match the called genes, so a read error is possible. The chain recombines TRBV7-7 with TRBJ2-5; 7 bases align to TRBD1. Germline-derived CDR1 and CDR2 are SSHAT and FNYEAQ (reference sequence). CDR3 length equals 14 residues. CDR3 residues: CASSPRQGQETQYF. CDR3 sequence (DNA): TGTGCTAGCAGCCCGCGACAGGGCCAAGAGACCCAGTACTTC.

This chain uses TRBV6-5 with TRBJ1-6; D possibly corresponds to TRBD1 (6 bases). The germline V gene encodes CDR1 MNHEY and CDR2 SVGAGI. V lost 4 bases and J lost 7, with 14 bases in between. The CDR3 is 15 amino acids. CDR3 DNA sequence: TGTGCCAGCAGTTTCCGAAGGGACACAAATTCACCCCTCCACTTT. This translates into CASSFRRDTNSPLHF.

The chain couples TRBV4-1 to TRBJ1-5, with 7 bases identical to TRBD1. Germline values: CDR1 MGHRA, CDR2 YSYEKL. V gave up 1 base and J gave up 6 bases; unmatched junction bases: 12. The CDR3 extends over 17 amino acids. CDR3: CASSQVLSRAGGQPQHF. The DNA of the CDR3 is TGCGCCAGCAGCCAAGTCCTGTCGAGGGCAGGGGGTCAGCCCCAGCATTTT.

The V gene is TRBV18, the J gene TRBJ2-5, with D maybe TRBD2 (6 bases). The CDR3 is 16 residues long. The germline V and J ends were trimmed by 1 base and 4 bases, with 16 bases remaining between them. The germline gives CDR1 KGHSH, CDR2 LQKENI. This chain's CDR3 is CASSPLPPGGGETQYF. Written as DNA, the CDR3 is TGTGCCAGCTCACCACTACCCCCCGGGGGAGGAGAGACCCAGTACTTC. Full variable domain (rest looked up from reference TRBV18 and TRBJ2-5): NAGVMQNPRHLVRRRGQEARLRCSPMKGHSHVYWYRQLPEEGLKFMVYLQKENIIDESGMPKERFSAEFPKEGPSILRIQQVVRGDSAAYFCASSPLPPGGGETQYFGPGTRLLVL.

The CDR3 here is CASKEEDYEQYF. The CDR3 nucleotides are TGTGCCAGCAAGGAGGAGGACTACGAGCAGTACTTC. The genes are TRBV28 and TRBJ2-7; possible D gene TRBD2, 5 bases. The V end lost 7 bases, the J end lost 3 bases, and 10 bases lay between the germline ends. Germline lookup yields CDR1 MDHEN and CDR2 SYDVKM. This CDR3 has 12 residues.